Reported below is one T cell receptor beta chain. The antigen is undetermined. The V gene lost 1 base and the J gene lost 8 bases, with 13 bases spanning the gap. The germline CDR1 and CDR2 sequences are SGHVS and FNYEAQ. This CDR3 has 14 amino acids. These data originate in a study of vaccination and CD4 T cells after COVID-19. For the study at large: Convalescent donors were composed of six males and four females, of whom two were Hispanic.

Sequencing of DNA taken from cultured CD4+ T cells relied on the Oncomine TCR Beta short-read assay. TCRdb reprocessed the PCR reads via MiXCR and lists one record per CDR3 protein. Among around 6,800 distinct CDR3 sequences, roughly 29% were seen once, and the ten largest hold around 35%. Treatment: roughly 10-day PBMC culture with coronavirus spike peptide pools or control peptides (ViraFEST assay). Researchers collected the unexposed donor's CD4+ T cells before the COVID-19 pandemic (2011-2018). Expanded clonotypes were found by TCR sequencing after peptide-pool stimulation (ViraFEST). The sequencing sample was made of CD4+ T cells from blood, cultured in vitro. This sequence was found in a human donor in good health. This chain joins TRBV7-6 and TRBJ2-3; D possibly corresponds to TRBD1 (5 bases). CDR3 DNA sequence: TGTGCCAGCAGCTTAGAACGCGAAGGGGCTACGCAGTATTTT. It translates to CASSLEREGATQYF. Variable domain in full (rest from reference TRBV7-6 and TRBJ2-3): GAGVSQSPRYKVTKRGQDVALRCDPISGHVSLYWYRQALGQGPEFLTYFNYEAQQDKSGLPNDRFSAERPEGSISTLTIQRTEQRDSAMYRCASSLEREGATQYFGPGTRLTVL.